This T cell receptor (beta chain) was sequenced during a study of blood T cell repertoires in COVID-19. How the authors handled the data: The authors estimated nucleated cell counts from reference gene primer amplification. This table comes from immunoSEQ multiplex PCR, and its TCRdb copy is limited to in-frame clones, with some not included. The D gene and trimming were derived from the DNA, and the V and J assignments and clone size from that table. This table has around 200,000 clones, about 86% appearing once. V shed 4 bases and J shed 0 bases, with 3 bases lying between them. This CDR3 spans 12 amino acids. The V gene's germline CDR1 is LGHDT and CDR2 YNNKEL (reference sequence).

Sample: peripheral blood. This chain uses TRBV3-1 (or the pseudogene TRBV3-2) with TRBJ1-2; unclear D gene. The sequence came from a woman aged 80 or over in a cohort sampled during active or convalescent COVID-19. As DNA, the CDR3 is TGTGCCAGCAGCCCCTCTAACTATGGCTACACCTTC. It codes for CASSPSNYGYTF.